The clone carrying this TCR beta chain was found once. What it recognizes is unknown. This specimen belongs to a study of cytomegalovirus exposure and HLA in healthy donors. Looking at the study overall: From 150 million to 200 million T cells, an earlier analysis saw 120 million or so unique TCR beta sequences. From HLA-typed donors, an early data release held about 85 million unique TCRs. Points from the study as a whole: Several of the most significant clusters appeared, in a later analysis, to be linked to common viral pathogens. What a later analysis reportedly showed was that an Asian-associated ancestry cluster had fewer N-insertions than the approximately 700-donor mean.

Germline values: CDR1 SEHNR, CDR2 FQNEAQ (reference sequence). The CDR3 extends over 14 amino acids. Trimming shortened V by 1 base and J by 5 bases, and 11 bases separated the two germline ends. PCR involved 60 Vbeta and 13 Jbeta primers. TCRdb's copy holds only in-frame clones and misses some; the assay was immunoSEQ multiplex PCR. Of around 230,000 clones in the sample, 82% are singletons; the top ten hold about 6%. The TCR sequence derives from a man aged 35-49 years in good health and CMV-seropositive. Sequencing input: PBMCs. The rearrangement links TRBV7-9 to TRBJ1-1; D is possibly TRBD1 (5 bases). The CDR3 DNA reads TGTGCCAGCAGCTTAGAGCAGGGTGGTACTGAAGCTTTCTTT. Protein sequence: CASSLEQGGTEAFF.